Listed below are T cell receptor beta chains from one sample, sequenced in a study of T cells in Graves' hyperthyroidism and ophthalmopathy. TCRdb analysed the multiplex PCR reads with MiXCR anew, one entry per CDR3 protein. The sample consists of roughly 300,000 distinct CDR3 sequences, 15% to 20% of them appearing once. The specimen sequenced was blood. The origin of the receptors is a woman aged 45-59 years with Graves' hyperthyroidism. The CDR3 runs from the conserved cysteine through the conserved F or W. A D gene is named only where the DNA matches it firmly. Some rows mark clone size as missing; the rest say once, few, many or name a class of expanded clone.

many	15	TRBV7-3	TRBJ2-3	TRBD1	TGTGCCAGCAGCTTCCTGGACAGGGCCACAGATACGCAGTATTTT	CASSFLDRATDTQYF
many	14	TRBV28	TRBJ2-7	TRBD1	TGTGCCAGCAGCCTAACCGGACAGGGCAGCGAGCAGTACTTC	CASSLTGQGSEQYF
few	15	TRBV6-1	TRBJ1-2	.	TGTGCCAGCAGTGGTCGACGGATGCTTAACTATGGCTACACCTTC	CASSGRRMLNYGYTF
many	13	TRBV2	TRBJ1-1	.	TGTGCCAGCAGTCAGCAGGGAGAGGGCGAAGCTTTCTTT	CASSQQGEGEAFF
many	17	TRBV7-6	TRBJ2-1	TRBD2	TGTGCCAGCAGCCTTCTCCAACTAGCGGGAGGGGACAATGAGCAGTTCTTC	CASSLLQLAGGDNEQFF
.	14	TRBV28	TRBJ1-6	.	TGTGCCAGCAAATCAGGGGTTAGGAATTCACCCCTCCACTTT	CASKSGVRNSPLHF
few	14	TRBV12-3/TRBV12-4	TRBJ2-7	.	TGTGCCAGCAGTTTATCCGGCAACTCCTACGAGCAGTACTTC	CASSLSGNSYEQYF
many	15	TRBV2	TRBJ2-3	.	TGTGCCAGCAGCTTTCAGGGGCAACCCGAGACAACGCAGTATTTT	CASSFQGQPETTQYF
many	13	TRBV30	TRBJ1-5	.	TGTGCCTGGCAGAGTGCGAACAATCAGCCCCAGCATTTT	CAWQSANNQPQHF
.	16	TRBV20-1	TRBJ2-1	TRBD2	TGCAGTGCTATTGGGACTAGCGGGGGGGCCTACAATGAGCAGTTCTTC	CSAIGTSGGAYNEQFF
many	15	TRBV6-5	TRBJ2-5	.	TGTGCCAGCAGTTACTCGATGCGGCAACCAGAGACCCAGTACTTC	CASSYSMRQPETQYF
many	15	TRBV12-3/TRBV12-4	TRBJ1-5	.	TGTGCCAGCAGCCAATGGAATGACTTGGAGAAGCCCCAGCATTTT	CASSQWNDLEKPQHF
few	14	TRBV12-3/TRBV12-4	TRBJ2-3	.	TGTGCCAGCAGTTTAGAAGGGCACACAGATACGCAGTATTTT	CASSLEGHTDTQYF
few	15	TRBV25-1	TRBJ2-1	TRBD2	TGTGCCAGCAGTGAGTTGAATAGCGGGGGAGATGAGCAGTTCTTC	CASSELNSGGDEQFF
.	16	TRBV20-1	TRBJ1-1	.	TGCAGTGCTAGAGACCGGGCAGGGAACTCGAACACTGAAGCTTTCTTT	CSARDRAGNSNTEAFF
many	18	TRBV27	TRBJ2-7	TRBD1	TGTGCCAGCAGTTTAGCCTTTTCGGCTAGACAGGGAAACTACGAGCAGTACTTC	CASSLAFSARQGNYEQYF
many	15	TRBV2	TRBJ1-2	.	TGTGCCAGCAGTGAAAGTCTCAGACCTAACTATGGCTACACCTTC	CASSESLRPNYGYTF
many	13	TRBV18	TRBJ2-5	.	TGTGCCAGCTCGCCTCAGGGTGAAGAGACCCAGTACTTC	CASSPQGEETQYF
many	16	TRBV3-1	TRBJ2-1	.	TGTGCCAGCAGCCGGACGTCGTCGGGACCCGGGCATGAGCAGTTCTTC	CASSRTSSGPGHEQFF
few	15	TRBV7-9	TRBJ1-2	TRBD1	TGTGCCAGCAGCTTAGAACAGGGGGTCGACTATGGCTACACCTTC	CASSLEQGVDYGYTF
many	16	TRBV11-2	TRBJ2-3	TRBD1	TGTGCCAGCAGCCCAGGGACAGGTCTCAACACAGATACGCAGTATTTT	CASSPGTGLNTDTQYF
many	14	TRBV11-2	TRBJ1-1	TRBD1	TGTGCCAGCAGCGGACAGGGATCGAACACTGAAGCTTTCTTT	CASSGQGSNTEAFF
.	19	TRBV28	TRBJ2-7	.	TGTGCCAGCAGTTCACCGCCTCTCCCTGATCCGGTCGGGACATACGAGCAGTACTTC	CASSSPPLPDPVGTYEQYF
.	14	TRBV9	TRBJ2-7	.	TGTGCCAGCAGCGTATCGGGCCTTGCTGCCGAGCAGTACTTC	CASSVSGLAAEQYF
many	15	TRBV20-1	TRBJ1-1	.	TGCAGTGCTGAAGGCGAATCGGTCTGGTGGGCTGAAGCTTTCTTT	CSAEGESVWWAEAFF
many	15	TRBV6-1	TRBJ2-1	TRBD2	TGTGCCAGCAGGGGCCTAGCGGGGCCTTACAATGAGCAGTTCTTC	CASRGLAGPYNEQFF
.	16	TRBV4-1	TRBJ2-5	TRBD2	TGCGCCAGCAGCCCCGCACTAGCGGGATACCAAGAGACCCAGTACTTC	CASSPALAGYQETQYF
few	13	TRBV28	TRBJ2-7	.	TGTGCCAGCAGCCAAGGGAGGATGGGCGAGCAGTACTTC	CASSQGRMGEQYF
few	15	TRBV7-7	TRBJ2-2	TRBD2	TGTGCTAGCAGCTTTCTAGCGGGGCCCACCGGGGAGCTGTTTTTT	CASSFLAGPTGELFF
many	16	TRBV20-1	TRBJ1-1	TRBD1	TGCAGTGCCACGGGACAGGGGGCGGCAAGGGGGACTGAAGCTTTCTTT	CSATGQGAARGTEAFF
few	12	TRBV7-9	TRBJ1-6	.	TGTGCCAGCAGCTTCCCGGTGTCACCCCTCCACTTT	CASSFPVSPLHF
few	14	TRBV27	TRBJ2-1	TRBD2	TGTGCCAGCAGTTTTAGCGGGAGGTTTGTAGAGCAGTTCTTC	CASSFSGRFVEQFF
.	13	TRBV6-1	TRBJ1-1	TRBD1	TGTGCCAGCAGTGACAGGGGGAGGGCTGAAGCTTTCTTT	CASSDRGRAEAFF
.	15	TRBV27	TRBJ2-1	.	TGTGCCAGCAGCGAAGACAGTAGCTCCTACAATGAGCAGTTCTTC	CASSEDSSSYNEQFF
few	14	TRBV25-1	TRBJ2-7	TRBD1	TGTGCCAGCAGTGGGGGGACAGGAGGCTACGAGCAGTACTTC	CASSGGTGGYEQYF
many	14	TRBV6-1	TRBJ1-1	.	TGTGCCAGCAGACCCTCGGGGGTGTCCACTGAAGCTTTCTTT	CASRPSGVSTEAFF
many	15	TRBV6-1	TRBJ1-5	.	TGTGCCAGCAGTGAAGCGGCGGGGTGGAATCAGCCCCAGCATTTT	CASSEAAGWNQPQHF
.	16	TRBV29-1	TRBJ1-1	TRBD1	TGCAGCGTCGTGCTCCAGGGGGCACATTCTGGCACTGAAGCTTTCTTT	CSVVLQGAHSGTEAFF